Shown below are 25 T cell receptor beta chains from a single sample sequenced in a study of Graves' ophthalmopathy and Graves' hyperthyroidism. RNA transcripts provided the template for amplifying TCR beta CDR3 regions. HTBI primers were used in a first-round RT-PCR, which preceded a second-round multiplex PCR. TCRdb fed the multiplex PCR reads into MiXCR, producing one record per CDR3 protein. The data hold about 150,000 distinct CDR3 sequences, with about 40% observed a single time. Sequenced input: peripheral blood. The receptors derive from a woman between 40 and 55 years old with Graves' ophthalmopathy.

This clonotype was observed at least ten times. The gene calls are TRBV2 and TRBJ2-2; D not certain. Germline loops: CDR1 SNHLY, CDR2 FYNNEI. This CDR3 has 14 amino acids. Trimming left V 0 bases short and J 6 bases short, with 8 bases between. CDR3 in amino acids: CASSEARSAGELFF. The CDR3 coding sequence is TGTGCCAGCAGTGAAGCGAGGAGTGCCGGGGAGCTGTTTTTT.

This clonotype has ten or more counts. The chain employs TRBV28 and TRBJ1-5; D ambiguous. V shed 5 bases and J shed 0 bases, with 11 bases lying between them. CDR1 and CDR2 (germline): MDHEN, SYDVKM. The CDR3 sequence is 15 residues long. The CDR3 DNA follows: TGTGCCAGCAGTGTTAAGGGCTATAGCAATCAGCCCCAGCATTTT. This encodes CASSVKGYSNQPQHF.

J is TRBJ2-7 and V is TRBV12-3 or TRBV12-4; possibly TRBD2 for D (5 bases). V lost 4 bases and J lost 0, with 16 bases in between. The CDR3 spans 16 residues. This chain's CDR3 is CASSSPLRDGSYEQYF. In DNA form, the CDR3 reads TGTGCCAGCAGTTCCCCTTTACGGGATGGCTCCTACGAGCAGTACTTC.

The V and J genes are TRBV15 and TRBJ1-5, with D maybe TRBD1 (6 bases). The germline gives CDR1 LNHNV, CDR2 YYDKDF (reference sequence). The CDR3 length is 17 residues. The V end lost 0 bases, the J end lost 7 bases, and 19 bases lay between the germline ends. CDR3 bases: TGTGCCACCAGCAGAGATCCTCCGGGACATGGAAAACAGCCCCAGCATTTT. It codes for CATSRDPPGHGKQPQHF. The full variable domain, completed using reference TRBV15 and TRBJ1-5, is DAMVIQNPRYQVTQFGKPVTLSCSQTLNHNVMYWYQQKSSQAPKLLFHYYDKDFNNEADTPDNFQSRRPNTSFCFLDIRSPGLGDTAMYLCATSRDPPGHGKQPQHFGDGTRLSIL.

This chain uses TRBV7-6 with TRBJ2-7; 7 bases align to TRBD1. The trim removed 5 bases at V and 3 bases at J, leaving 4 bases unmatched. The CDR3 spans 13 residues. The germline V gene encodes CDR1 SGHVS and CDR2 FNYEAQ. CDR3 DNA sequence: TGTGCCAGCAGCCGGACAGGCATCTACGAGCAGTACTTC. It translates to CASSRTGIYEQYF.

The chain combines TRBV6-5 with TRBJ1-1; 9 bases match TRBD1. The CDR3 contains 16 residues. The germline V gene encodes CDR1 MNHEY and CDR2 SVGAGI. Germline trimming cut 3 bases from V and 1 base from J; bases unmatched to any gene: 6. The DNA for the CDR3 is TGTGCCAGCAGTTATCCGGGACAGGGAACGAACACTGAAGCTTTCTTT. Amino acid sequence: CASSYPGQGTNTEAFF.

This clonotype was observed many times. The rearrangement links TRBV7-2 to TRBJ2-7, with D unresolved. Germline V gene sequence: CDR1 SGHTA, CDR2 FQGNSA. This CDR3 has 14 residues. The V gene lost 0 bases and the J gene lost 1 base, with 7 bases spanning the gap. CDR3 bases: TGTGCCAGCAGCTTAGCGACGGGTTCCTACGAGCAGTACTTC. Its protein product is CASSLATGSYEQYF.

Many counts were recorded for this clonotype. This chain uses TRBV5-5 with TRBJ1-2; the D is unclear. V was trimmed by 4 bases and J by 3 bases, leaving 16 bases between them. The CDR3 length is 15 residues. Germline lookup yields CDR1 SGHKS and CDR2 YYEKEE (reference sequence). DNA of the CDR3: TGTGCCAGCAGCCGTCGACGGGTAAATCACTATGGCTACACCTTC. It encodes CASSRRRVNHYGYTF.

In its sample, this clonotype was seen many times. The chain is built from TRBV5-5 and TRBJ2-7; a weak D match, TRBD2 (6 bases). Trimming shortened V by 5 bases and J by 1 base, and 10 bases separated the two germline ends. CDR3 length: 13 residues. Looked up from germline, CDR1 is SGHKS and CDR2 is YYEKEE (reference sequence). The CDR3 sequence: CASRVGGSYEQYF. The CDR3 DNA is TGTGCCAGCAGAGTCGGGGGATCCTACGAGCAGTACTTC.

The table lists this clonotype with many counts. The chain couples TRBV6-2 or TRBV6-3 to TRBJ1-2; D is possibly TRBD1 (5 bases). Germline V CDR1 and CDR2: MNHEY, SVGEGT. Deletions cut 6 bases from V and 3 bases from J, with 17 bases between. This CDR3 comprises 15 residues. The CDR3 bases are TGTGCCAGCAGGAAGACCGGGACGGGGGACTATGGCTACACCTTC. Encoded protein: CASRKTGTGDYGYTF.

V gene TRBV7-2 combines with J gene TRBJ2-7, with D possibly TRBD1 on 6 matching bases. Trimming cost V 4 bases and J 3 bases, with 10 bases left between them. The CDR3 has 13 amino acids. Germline CDR1 is SGHTA and CDR2 is FQGNSA. In nucleotides, the CDR3 is TGTGCCAGCAGCTCCACAGGGTTCTACGAGCAGTACTTC. Translating gives CASSSTGFYEQYF.

This clonotype was seen many times. The chain joins TRBV6-1 to TRBJ1-1; perhaps TRBD1 as D (6 bases). V was pared by 2 bases and J by 7 bases, with 14 bases between. The CDR3 runs to 14 residues. Germline CDR1 and CDR2: MNHNS and SASEGT. Here the CDR3 DNA reads TGTGCCAGCAGTGAACGCCAGGGGTTGGATGAAGCTTTCTTT. This codes for CASSERQGLDEAFF.

J is TRBJ2-7 and V is TRBV7-6; D call uncertain. The CDR3 runs to 13 residues. Germline V gene data show CDR1 as SGHVS and CDR2 as FNYEAQ. The germline V and J ends were trimmed by 1 base and 3 bases, with 7 bases remaining between them. CDR3 nucleotide sequence: TGTGCCAGCAGCTTAGTACTGGACTACGAGCAGTACTTC. Its translation is CASSLVLDYEQYF. The whole variable domain, remainder taken from reference TRBV7-6 and TRBJ2-7, is GAGVSQSPRYKVTKRGQDVALRCDPISGHVSLYWYRQALGQGPEFLTYFNYEAQQDKSGLPNDRFSAERPEGSISTLTIQRTEQRDSAMYRCASSLVLDYEQYFGPGTRLTVT.

The J gene is TRBJ2-7, the V gene TRBV11-2; the match to TRBD1 covers 8 bases. The CDR3 runs to 16 residues. From germline, CDR1 is SGHAT and CDR2 FQNNGV. Trimming took 6 bases from V and 4 from J; bases not matched to a gene: 14. This chain's CDR3 is CASSLLGDRGPYEQYF. As DNA, the CDR3 is TGTGCCAGCAGTTTACTTGGAGACAGGGGTCCATACGAGCAGTACTTC.

Points on this clonotype: One end of the junction does not line up with germline, which may come from a read error. The chain combines TRBV20-1 with TRBJ2-2, with a weak D call TRBD2 (5 bases). Germline V gene sequence: CDR1 DFQATT, CDR2 SNEGSKA (reference sequence). The CDR3 runs 14 residues. CDR3 sequence reads: CSARLVSSTGELVF. In DNA, the CDR3 is TGCAGTGCTAGACTAGTCAGCTCCACCGGGGAGCTGGTTTTT.

The V call is TRBV7-2, the J call TRBJ2-5, with 7 bases identical to TRBD2. Germline V gene lookup returns CDR1 SGHTA and CDR2 FQGNSA. V lost 4 bases and J lost 5; bases outside the gene matches: 7. This CDR3 contains 14 residues. The chain's CDR3 is CASSSRLARETQYF. The CDR3 bases are TGTGCCAGCAGCTCGAGACTAGCTAGGGAGACCCAGTACTTC.

The chain links TRBV12-3 or TRBV12-4 to TRBJ1-3; TRBD1 agrees at 7 bases. The CDR3 has 15 residues. J was trimmed by 3 bases and V by 3 bases; bases with no gene match: 5. In DNA form, the CDR3 reads TGTGCCAGCAGTTTTGCGAGGGGGCTTGGAAACACCATATATTTT. This sequence encodes CASSFARGLGNTIYF.

This clonotype appeared a single time. The gene calls are TRBV29-1 and TRBJ2-5; D gene uncertain. CDR1 is SQVTM and CDR2 is ANQGSEA in the germline V gene. The CDR3 is 11 amino acids. Trimming left V 4 bases short and J 9 bases short, with 12 bases between. The CDR3: CSVVSRQAQYF. The DNA for the CDR3 is TGCAGCGTTGTGTCTCGGCAGGCCCAGTACTTC.

This clonotype appeared a few times. The V call is TRBV12-3 or TRBV12-4, the J call TRBJ2-5; TRBD2 agrees at 11 bases. V was pared by 7 bases and J by 1 base, with 5 bases of the junction left unmatched. The CDR3 spans 15 residues. The CDR3 coding sequence is TGTGCCAGCAATACCGGGACTAGCGGCCAAGAGACCCAGTACTTC. Amino acid sequence: CASNTGTSGQETQYF.

The chain is built from TRBV5-1 and TRBJ2-2; 9 nucleotides match TRBD1. Per germline, CDR1 SGHRS and CDR2 YFSETQ. After removal of 4 bases from V and 4 bases from J, the junction contained 8 bases not matched to a gene. The CDR3 is made up of 16 amino acids. The CDR3 is CASSQAGTGFTGELFF. CDR3 DNA: TGCGCCAGCAGCCAGGCCGGGACAGGGTTCACCGGGGAGCTGTTTTTT.

Here the CDR3 DNA reads TGTGCCAGCAGGGTTTCGAGACAGGGCCCTTACGAGCAGTACTTC. Translation gives CASRVSRQGPYEQYF. This chain joins TRBV6-1 and TRBJ2-7; 7 positions agree with TRBD1. V shed 6 bases, J shed 4 bases, and the junction held 12 bases outside the gene matches. Per germline, CDR1 MNHNS and CDR2 SASEGT. This CDR3 is built from 15 residues.

This clonotype came up many times. This rearrangement joins TRBV2 to TRBJ1-5, with no clear D. V was trimmed by 8 bases and J by 5 bases, leaving 13 bases between them. The V gene's germline CDR1 is SNHLY and CDR2 FYNNEI. CDR3 length: 13 residues. The CDR3 loop is CASFLSTDQPQHF. The CDR3 DNA reads as TGTGCCAGCTTCTTATCCACCGATCAGCCCCAGCATTTT.

This clonotype has at least ten counts. This sequence joins TRBV20-1 and TRBJ1-1, with D uncertain. The CDR3 loop spans 14 amino acids. Looked up from germline, CDR1 is DFQATT and CDR2 is SNEGSKA (reference sequence). Trimming left V 0 bases short and J 10 bases short, with 18 bases between. The CDR3 spells CSAREGWKLGGAFF. The CDR3 DNA sequence: TGCAGTGCTAGAGAGGGGTGGAAGCTAGGAGGAGCTTTCTTT.

The V call is TRBV9, the J call TRBJ1-1, with D perhaps matching TRBD1 (6 bases). CDR1 is SGDLS, CDR2 YYNGEE, per germline. This CDR3 is 15 amino acids long. The germline V and J ends were trimmed by 0 bases and 5 bases, with 14 bases remaining between them. CDR3 bases: TGTGCCAGCAGCGTAGAGGGGGAGGGGGAAACTGAAGCTTTCTTT. It translates to CASSVEGEGETEAFF. The variable domain in full, completed from reference TRBV9 and TRBJ1-1, reads DSGVTQTPKHLITATGQRVTLRCSPRSGDLSVYWYQQSLDQGLQFLIQYYNGEERAKGNILERFSAQQFPDLHSELNLSSLELGDSALYFCASSVEGEGETEAFFGQGTRLTVV.

In this sample, this clonotype turned up a few times. The genes are TRBV6-2 or TRBV6-3 and TRBJ2-2; D call uncertain. This CDR3 is 12 amino acids long. With 6 bases removed from V and 7 bases from J, the gap between germline ends came to 9 bases. Germline lookup yields CDR1 MNHEY and CDR2 SVGEGT. Here the CDR3 reads CASSRTGGELFF. CDR3 DNA: TGTGCCAGCAGCAGGACGGGCGGGGAGCTGTTTTTT.